Following are 2 T cell receptor beta chains from one sample sequenced in a study of blood T cell repertoires in COVID-19. Sequenced by immunoSEQ multiplex PCR; TCRdb stores in-frame clones only, minus some. This table holds about 35,000 clones, 91% found once. Material for sequencing was peripheral blood. These receptors were taken from a man in his fifties or sixties with active COVID-19.

The chain joins TRBV27 to TRBJ1-5; the match to TRBD1 covers 7 bases. Germline CDR1 MNHEY, CDR2 SMNVEV (reference sequence). V trimming: 3 bases; J trimming: 4 bases; junction bases outside the gene matches: 6. The CDR3 length is 15 residues. The CDR3 reads CASSLRTGFNQPQHF. In DNA, the CDR3 is TGTGCCAGCAGTTTGAGGACAGGCTTTAATCAGCCCCAGCATTTT.

The chain is built from TRBV5-4 and TRBJ2-3; D ambiguous. The V end lost 4 bases, the J end lost 6 bases, and 15 bases lay between the germline ends. From germline, CDR1 is SGHNT and CDR2 YYREEE (reference sequence). The CDR3 consists of 14 residues. CDR3 nucleotides: TGTGCCAGCAGCCGGTGGTCAAGCAGGGATACGCAGTATTTT. Protein: CASSRWSSRDTQYF.